What follows are 6 T cell receptor beta chains derived from one specimen sequenced in a study of early T cells in non-severe SARS-CoV-2 infection. TCRdb reprocessed the 5' RACE reads with MiXCR, giving one entry per CDR3 protein. Here the sample spans 75,000 to 100,000 distinct CDR3 sequences, 16% being singletons. What was sequenced was whole blood. These receptors came from an adult who was a healthcare worker with PCR-confirmed SARS-CoV-2 infection or an uninfected control (not recorded which).

This chain connects TRBV28 to TRBJ2-5, with D hard to call. Germline CDR1 is MDHEN and CDR2 is SYDVKM. The ends were cut back, 6 bases at V and 2 bases at J, with 13 bases in the middle. The CDR3 is made up of 14 amino acids. CDR3 sequence: CASSRALKQETQYF. The CDR3 DNA is TGTGCCAGCAGCCGTGCGCTGAAACAAGAGACCCAGTACTTC.

This chain connects TRBV29-1 to TRBJ2-1, with 9 bases lining up with TRBD1. CDR3 length: 13 amino acids. V trimming: 3 bases; J trimming: 3 bases; junction bases outside the gene matches: 0. Germline V gives CDR1 SQVTM, CDR2 ANQGSEA. In nucleotides, the CDR3 is TGCAGCGTTGAGACAGGGGGCTACAATGAGCAGTTCTTC. This sequence encodes CSVETGGYNEQFF.

This sequence joins TRBV10-3 and TRBJ2-7, with a tentative D call TRBD1 (5 bases). CDR1 is ENHRY, CDR2 SYGVKD, per germline. V was trimmed by 2 bases and J by 3 bases, leaving 11 bases between them. The CDR3 length is 14 residues. The CDR3 nucleotides read TGTGCCATCAGTGAGCGAGACAGTCTCTACGAGCAGTACTTC. Protein sequence: CAISERDSLYEQYF.

This clonotype occurred a few times. J is TRBJ2-7 and V is TRBV5-7; 8 bases are a match to TRBD2. TRBV5-7 is identified as an open reading frame with a role that is uncertain. V gave up 2 bases and J gave up 3 bases; unmatched junction bases: 4. The length of the CDR3 is 14 residues. The CDR3 bases are TGTGCCAGCAGCTTCGGGGGGGCGATCTACGAGCAGTACTTC. It codes for CASSFGGAIYEQYF.

This clonotype was seen a few times. The chain carries TRBV12-3 or TRBV12-4 and TRBJ1-2, with D perhaps matching TRBD1 (6 bases). There are 17 residues in the CDR3. V dropped 6 bases and J dropped 5 bases, with 25 bases sitting between them. The chain's CDR3 is CASRQSGGASVWYGYTF. Here the CDR3 DNA reads TGTGCCAGCAGACAAAGTGGGGGGGCCTCTGTCTGGTATGGCTACACCTTC.

This clonotype was observed a handful of times. The V call is TRBV7-9, the J call TRBJ1-1; no clear D. Trimming took 6 bases from V and 8 from J, leaving 13 bases between them. Germline lookup yields CDR1 SEHNR and CDR2 FQNEAQ (reference sequence). CDR3 length: 12 residues. The CDR3 DNA follows: TGTGCCAGCAGTCCCTCACAACTCGAAGCTTTCTTT. Translating it yields CASSPSQLEAFF.